This TCR beta chain was retrieved from a study of blood T cell repertoires in COVID-19. The repertoire was sequenced with immunoSEQ multiplex PCR; TCRdb's copy has only in-frame clones and lacks some. The sample yields 200,000 to 300,000 clones, approximately 86% seen once. This TCR derives from a woman aged 55-69 years with COVID-19, enrolled during active disease. Input material: peripheral blood.

The CDR3 nucleotides read TGTGCCTGGAGTAGGGATAGCGCGAACACCGGGGAGCTGTTTTTT. Protein: CAWSRDSANTGELFF. This rearrangement joins TRBV30 to TRBJ2-2; D may be TRBD2 (5 bases). V lost 2 bases and J 0 bases, leaving 10 bases between the germline ends. This CDR3 has 15 amino acids. Germline loops: CDR1 GTSNPN, CDR2 SVGIG (reference sequence). The variable domain in full, completed from reference TRBV30 and TRBJ2-2, reads SQTIHQWPATLVQPVGSPLSLECTVEGTSNPNLYWYRQAAGRGLQLLFYSVGIGQISSEVPQNLSASRPQDRQFILSSKKLLLSDSGFYLCAWSRDSANTGELFFGEGSRLTVL.